This section outlines one TCR beta chain sequence together with its context. Its matching antigen is unknown. The authors made TCR beta libraries by quantitative 5'-RACE with molecular barcodes. MiXCR was run by TCRdb on the 5' RACE reads, yielding one entry per CDR3 protein. The profile shows 400,000 to 450,000 distinct CDR3 sequences, 17% of them singletons. This entry is derived from a study of CD8 T cells in ankylosing spondylitis. The CDR3 totals 13 residues. Trimming pared 0 bases from V and 2 bases from J, leaving 7 bases between. Looked up from germline, CDR1 is DFQATT and CDR2 is SNEGSKA (reference sequence). Findings and limits, study-wide: Significant enrichment of disease-linked clones was reported in matched ankylosing spondylitis synovial fluid. In the blood and synovial fluid of reactive arthritis, some motif variants had been previously reported. What appeared characteristic of ankylosing spondylitis blood was a TCR beta motif of eight highly homologous variants. Disease-linked clones displayed a CD8+ phenotype and appeared relatively rarely in peripheral blood.

The chain combines TRBV20-1 with TRBJ2-5; D is ambiguous. The sequenced material came from blood, either unsorted or a sorted T cell fraction (not recorded which). The sequence came from a male donor with ankylosing spondylitis. CDR3 sequence: CSARDGGQETQYF. In DNA, the CDR3 is TGCAGTGCTAGAGATGGCGGTCAAGAGACCCAGTACTTC.